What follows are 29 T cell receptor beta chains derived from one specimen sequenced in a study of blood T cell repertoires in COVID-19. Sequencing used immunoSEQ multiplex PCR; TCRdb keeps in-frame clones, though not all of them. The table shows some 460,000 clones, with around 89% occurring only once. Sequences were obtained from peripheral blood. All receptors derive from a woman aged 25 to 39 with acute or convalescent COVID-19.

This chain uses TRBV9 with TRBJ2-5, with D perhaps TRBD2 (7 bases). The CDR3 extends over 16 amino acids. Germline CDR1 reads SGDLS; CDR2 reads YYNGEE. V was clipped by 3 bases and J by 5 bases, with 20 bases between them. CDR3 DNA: TGTGCCAGCAGCGCCTTAGCGAGGGGGGGTGGTGAGACCCAGTACTTC. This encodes CASSALARGGGETQYF.

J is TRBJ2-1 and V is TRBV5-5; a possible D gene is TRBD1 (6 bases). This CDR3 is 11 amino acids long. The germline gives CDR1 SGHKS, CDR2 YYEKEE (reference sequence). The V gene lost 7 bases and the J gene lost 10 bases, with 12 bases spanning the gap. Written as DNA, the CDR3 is TGTGCCAGCGGGTCCGGGACAGAGCAGTTCTTC. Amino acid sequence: CASGSGTEQFF.

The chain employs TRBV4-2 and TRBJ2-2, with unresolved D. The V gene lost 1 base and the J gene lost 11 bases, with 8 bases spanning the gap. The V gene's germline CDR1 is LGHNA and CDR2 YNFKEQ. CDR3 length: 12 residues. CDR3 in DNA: TGTGCCAGCAGCCAAGTTCGAGGCGAGCTGTTTTTT. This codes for CASSQVRGELFF.

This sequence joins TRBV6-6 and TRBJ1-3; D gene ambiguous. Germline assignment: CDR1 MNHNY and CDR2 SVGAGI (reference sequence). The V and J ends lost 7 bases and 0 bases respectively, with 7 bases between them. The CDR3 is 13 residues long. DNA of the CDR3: TGTGCCAGCACACAGATCTCTGGAAACACCATATATTTT. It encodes CASTQISGNTIYF.

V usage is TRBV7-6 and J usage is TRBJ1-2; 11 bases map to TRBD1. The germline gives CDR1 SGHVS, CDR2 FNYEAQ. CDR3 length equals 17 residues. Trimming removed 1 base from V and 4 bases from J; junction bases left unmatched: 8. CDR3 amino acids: CASSLDSGQGAIYGYTF. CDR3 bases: TGTGCCAGCAGCTTAGATAGTGGACAGGGGGCGATCTATGGCTACACCTTC. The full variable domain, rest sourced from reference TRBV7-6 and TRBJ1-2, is GAGVSQSPRYKVTKRGQDVALRCDPISGHVSLYWYRQALGQGPEFLTYFNYEAQQDKSGLPNDRFSAERPEGSISTLTIQRTEQRDSAMYRCASSLDSGQGAIYGYTFGSGTRLTVV.

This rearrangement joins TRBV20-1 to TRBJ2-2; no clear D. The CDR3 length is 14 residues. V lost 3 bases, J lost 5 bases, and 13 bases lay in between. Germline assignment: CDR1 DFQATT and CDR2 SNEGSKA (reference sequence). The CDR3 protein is CSASRQVETGELFF. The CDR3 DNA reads TGCAGTGCTAGTCGGCAGGTAGAGACCGGGGAGCTGTTTTTT.

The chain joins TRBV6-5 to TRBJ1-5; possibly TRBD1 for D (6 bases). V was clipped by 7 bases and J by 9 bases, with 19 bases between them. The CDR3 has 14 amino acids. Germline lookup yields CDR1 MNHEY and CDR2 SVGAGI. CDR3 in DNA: TGTGCCAGCACCGAAGGGGGGGGCGTGGGGCCCCAGCATTTT. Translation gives CASTEGGGVGPQHF.

CDR3 loop: CASSLEQGAFEKLFF. The CDR3 DNA sequence: TGTGCCAGCAGCTTAGAGCAGGGGGCATTTGAAAAACTGTTTTTT. The chain uses TRBV7-9 and TRBJ1-4; 8 nucleotides align to TRBD1. Per germline, CDR1 SEHNR and CDR2 FQNEAQ (reference sequence). V lost 1 base, J lost 7 bases, and 5 bases stayed unmatched. The CDR3 runs to 15 residues.

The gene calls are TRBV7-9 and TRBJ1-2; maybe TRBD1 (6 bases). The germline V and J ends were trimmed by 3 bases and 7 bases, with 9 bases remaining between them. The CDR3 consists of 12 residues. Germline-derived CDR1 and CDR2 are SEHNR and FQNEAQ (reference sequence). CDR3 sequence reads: CASSLGARGYTF. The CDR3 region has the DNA TGTGCCAGCAGCTTGGGGGCGCGTGGCTACACCTTC.

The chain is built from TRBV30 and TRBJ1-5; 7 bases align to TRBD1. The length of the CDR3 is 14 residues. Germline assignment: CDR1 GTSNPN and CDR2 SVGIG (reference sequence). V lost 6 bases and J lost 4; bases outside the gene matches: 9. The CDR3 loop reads CACPPGQSNQPQHF. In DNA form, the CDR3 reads TGTGCCTGTCCACCGGGACAGTCGAATCAGCCCCAGCATTTT.

CDR3: CASSMWGQGDGYTF. CDR3 coding DNA: TGTGCCAGTAGTATGTGGGGACAGGGGGACGGCTACACCTTC. The chain is built from TRBV19 and TRBJ1-2; 11 bases agree with TRBD1. V gave up 3 bases and J gave up 8 bases; unmatched junction bases: 5. The CDR3 loop spans 14 amino acids. Germline CDR1 reads LNHDA; CDR2 reads SQIVND (reference sequence).

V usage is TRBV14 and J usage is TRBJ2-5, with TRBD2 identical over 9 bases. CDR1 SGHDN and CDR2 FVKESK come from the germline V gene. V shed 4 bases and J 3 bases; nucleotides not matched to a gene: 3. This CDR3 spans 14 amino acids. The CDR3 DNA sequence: TGTGCCAGCAGCCGCGGGGGGGGGAAAGAGACCCAGTACTTC. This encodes CASSRGGGKETQYF.

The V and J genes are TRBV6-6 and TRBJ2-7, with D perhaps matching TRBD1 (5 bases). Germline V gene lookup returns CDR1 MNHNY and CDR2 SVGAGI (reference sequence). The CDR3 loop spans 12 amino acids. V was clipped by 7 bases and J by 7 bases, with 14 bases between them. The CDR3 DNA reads TGTGCCAGCAAAAGACAGCAGGGAGAGCAGTACTTC. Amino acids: CASKRQQGEQYF.

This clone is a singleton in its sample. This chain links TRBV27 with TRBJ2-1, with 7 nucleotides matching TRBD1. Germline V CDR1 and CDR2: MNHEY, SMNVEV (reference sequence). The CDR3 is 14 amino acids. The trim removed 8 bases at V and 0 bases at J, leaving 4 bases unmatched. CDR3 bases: TGTGCCAGCGCACAGGGGAGCTCCTACAATGAGCAGTTCTTC. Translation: CASAQGSSYNEQFF.

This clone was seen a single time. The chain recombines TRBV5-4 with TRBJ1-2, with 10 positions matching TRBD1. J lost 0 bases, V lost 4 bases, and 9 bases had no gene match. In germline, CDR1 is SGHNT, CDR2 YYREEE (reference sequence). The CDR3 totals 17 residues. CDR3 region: CASSIVTGGSSNYGYTF. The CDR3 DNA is TGTGCCAGCAGCATCGTGACAGGGGGCTCATCTAACTATGGCTACACCTTC.

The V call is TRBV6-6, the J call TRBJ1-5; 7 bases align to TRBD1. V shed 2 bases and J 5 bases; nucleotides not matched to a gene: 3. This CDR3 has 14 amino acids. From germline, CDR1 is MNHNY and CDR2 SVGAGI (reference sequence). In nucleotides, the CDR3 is TGTGCCAGCAGTTACAGGGACAGACATCAGCCCCAGCATTTT. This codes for CASSYRDRHQPQHF.

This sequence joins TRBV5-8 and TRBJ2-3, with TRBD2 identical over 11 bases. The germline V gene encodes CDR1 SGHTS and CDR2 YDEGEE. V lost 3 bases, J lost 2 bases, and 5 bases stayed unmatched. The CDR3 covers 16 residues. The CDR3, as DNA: TGTGCCAGCAGCTACGGGACTAGCGGTTACACAGATACGCAGTATTTT. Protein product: CASSYGTSGYTDTQYF.

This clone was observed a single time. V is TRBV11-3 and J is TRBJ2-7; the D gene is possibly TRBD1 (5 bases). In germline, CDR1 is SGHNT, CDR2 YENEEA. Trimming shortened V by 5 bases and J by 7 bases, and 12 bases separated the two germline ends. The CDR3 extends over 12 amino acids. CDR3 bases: TGTGCCAGCAGCCAGAAAGGGGTAGAGCAGTACTTC. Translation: CASSQKGVEQYF. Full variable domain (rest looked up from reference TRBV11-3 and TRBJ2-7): EAGVVQSPRYKIIEKKQPVAFWCNPISGHNTLYWYLQNLGQGPELLIRYENEEAVDDSQLPKDRFSAERLKGVDSTLKIQPAELGDSAVYLCASSQKGVEQYFGPGTRLTVT.

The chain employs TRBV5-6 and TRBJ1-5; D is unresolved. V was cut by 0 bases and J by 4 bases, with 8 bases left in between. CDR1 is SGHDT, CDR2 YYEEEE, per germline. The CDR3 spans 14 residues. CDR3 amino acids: CASSLDGRNQPQHF. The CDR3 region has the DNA TGTGCCAGCAGCTTGGACGGGAGAAATCAGCCCCAGCATTTT.

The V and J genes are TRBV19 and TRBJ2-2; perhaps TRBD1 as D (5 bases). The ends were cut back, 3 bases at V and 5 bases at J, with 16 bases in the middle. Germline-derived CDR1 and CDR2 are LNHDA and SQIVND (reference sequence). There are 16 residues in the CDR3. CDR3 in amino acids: CASSMRRQTITGELFF. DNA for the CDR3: TGTGCCAGTAGTATGAGGAGACAGACAATAACCGGGGAGCTGTTTTTT.

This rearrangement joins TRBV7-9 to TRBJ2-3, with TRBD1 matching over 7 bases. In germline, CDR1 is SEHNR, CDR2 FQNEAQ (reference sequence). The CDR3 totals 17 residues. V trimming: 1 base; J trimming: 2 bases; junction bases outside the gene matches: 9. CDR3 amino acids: CASSLGTGTVNTDTQYF. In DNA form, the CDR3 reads TGTGCCAGCAGCTTAGGGACCGGGACAGTTAACACAGATACGCAGTATTTT.

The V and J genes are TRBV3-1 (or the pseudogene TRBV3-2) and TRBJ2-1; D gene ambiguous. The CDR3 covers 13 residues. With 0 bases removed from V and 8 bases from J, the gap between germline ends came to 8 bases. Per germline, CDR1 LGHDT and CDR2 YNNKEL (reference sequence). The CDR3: CASSQDIEDEQFF. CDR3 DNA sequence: TGTGCCAGCAGCCAAGATATTGAGGATGAGCAGTTCTTC.

CDR3 DNA sequence: TGTGCCAGTAGATTCACTCAGGGTTATGGCTACACCTTC. It encodes CASRFTQGYGYTF. The chain links TRBV19 to TRBJ1-2, with TRBD1 as a possible D gene (5 bases). Trimming removed 6 bases from V and 5 bases from J, with 13 bases in between. CDR1 LNHDA and CDR2 SQIVND come from the germline V gene (reference sequence). The CDR3 loop spans 13 amino acids.

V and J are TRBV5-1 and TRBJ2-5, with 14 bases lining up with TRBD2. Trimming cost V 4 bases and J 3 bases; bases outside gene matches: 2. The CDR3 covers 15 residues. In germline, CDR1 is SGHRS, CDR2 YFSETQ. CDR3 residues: CASSRLAGGKETQYF. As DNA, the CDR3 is TGCGCCAGCAGCCGACTAGCGGGGGGGAAAGAGACCCAGTACTTC.

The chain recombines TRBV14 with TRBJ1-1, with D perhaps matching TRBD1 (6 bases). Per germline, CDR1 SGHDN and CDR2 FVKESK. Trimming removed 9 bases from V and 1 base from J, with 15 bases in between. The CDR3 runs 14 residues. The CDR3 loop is CARVTGWENTEAFF. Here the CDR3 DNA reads TGTGCCAGGGTAACAGGGTGGGAGAACACTGAAGCTTTCTTT.

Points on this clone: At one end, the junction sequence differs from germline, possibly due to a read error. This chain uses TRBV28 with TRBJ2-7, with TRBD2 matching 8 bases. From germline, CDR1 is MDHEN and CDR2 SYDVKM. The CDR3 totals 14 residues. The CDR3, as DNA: TGTGCCAGCAGAACCGGGGGGGCCTCCTCCGAGCAGTACTTC. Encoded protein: CASRTGGASSEQYF.

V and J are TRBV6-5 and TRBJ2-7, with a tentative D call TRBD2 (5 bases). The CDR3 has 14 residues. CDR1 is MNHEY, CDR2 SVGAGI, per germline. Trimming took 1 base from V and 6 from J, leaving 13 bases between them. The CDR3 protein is CASSYLASGGEQYF. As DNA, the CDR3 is TGTGCCAGCAGTTACTTGGCAAGCGGCGGCGAGCAGTACTTC.

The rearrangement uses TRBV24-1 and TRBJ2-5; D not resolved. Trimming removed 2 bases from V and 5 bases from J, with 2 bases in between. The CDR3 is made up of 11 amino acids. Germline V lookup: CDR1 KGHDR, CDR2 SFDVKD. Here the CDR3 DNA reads TGTGCCACCAGTGATTCGGAGACCCAGTACTTC. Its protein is CATSDSETQYF.

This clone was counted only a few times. The CDR3, as DNA: TGTGCCAGCAGCGGTCCCGGGACAGGGTTCTACAATGAGCAGTTCTTC. Its protein is CASSGPGTGFYNEQFF. The V gene is TRBV9, the J gene TRBJ2-1; 9 nucleotides line up with TRBD1. This CDR3 has 16 amino acids. Germline V gene sequence: CDR1 SGDLS, CDR2 YYNGEE. J gave up 3 bases and V 3 bases, and 7 bases lay outside the gene matches.